The rows below give T cell receptor beta chains drawn from one sample of a study of early T cells in non-severe SARS-CoV-2 infection. TCRdb itself ran the 5' RACE reads through MiXCR, one entry per CDR3 protein. The data show approximately 97,000 distinct CDR3 sequences, with around 10% seen just once and about 4.5% held by the top ten. This sample comprised whole blood, obtained at baseline. Source of these receptors: an adult who was a healthcare worker with PCR-confirmed SARS-CoV-2 infection or an uninfected control (not recorded which). The CDR3 runs from the conserved cysteine through the conserved F or W. The D gene is left open where the match is weak. A row's size may be missing; if present it is once, few, many or a size class.

>-|TRBJ2-5|-|14|TRBV10-3
TGTGCCATCAGCCCCCGGGCAGACCAAGAGACCCAGTACTTC
CAISPRADQETQYF
>many|TRBJ1-4|-|13|TRBV12-3/TRBV12-4
TGTGCCAGCAGTACAGCCACTAATGAAAAACTGTTTTTT
CASSTATNEKLFF
>-|TRBJ1-1|-|16|TRBV5-1
TGCGCCAGCAGCTTCACCCCTGAGGGTGGAAGGCCTGAAGCTTTCTTT
CASSFTPEGGRPEAFF
>-|TRBJ2-3|-|14|TRBV20-1
TGCAGTGCTAGACCGGGGGACAGTACAGATACGCAGTATTTT
CSARPGDSTDTQYF
>many|TRBJ2-2|-|14|TRBV4-2
TGTGCCAGCAGCCATGACAGGGAGGGCGGGGAGCTGTTTTTT
CASSHDREGGELFF
>few|TRBJ2-7|-|13|TRBV6-1
TGTGCCAGCAGTGAAGTAGGTTCCTACGAGCAGTACTTC
CASSEVGSYEQYF
>once|TRBJ2-5|-|13|TRBV20-1
TGCAGTGCTAGTGAGCCTAGACAAGAGACCCAGTACTTC
CSASEPRQETQYF
>few|TRBJ2-3|TRBD1|16|TRBV29-1
TGCAGCGTTGAAGATGGAGCCAGGGGGTGGACAGATACGCAGTATTTT
CSVEDGARGWTDTQYF
>many|TRBJ1-6|-|14|TRBV19
TGTGCCAGTAGCACCCGGGGCCGGAATTCACCCCTCCACTTT
CASSTRGRNSPLHF
>many|TRBJ1-2|-|14|TRBV7-9
TGTGCCAGCAGCAATATGACAGGCAACTATGGCTACACCTTC
CASSNMTGNYGYTF
>-|TRBJ2-3|TRBD2|16|TRBV27
TGTGCCAGCAGCTACGGGACTAGCGGGGCCGTAGATACGCAGTATTTT
CASSYGTSGAVDTQYF
>few|TRBJ1-1|-|15|TRBV7-8
TGTGCCAGCAGCTTAGGATTCTTGCCGAACACTGAAGCTTTCTTT
CASSLGFLPNTEAFF
>many|TRBJ1-1|-|15|TRBV27
TGTGCCAGCAGTTTGGGTATTGGGACGGGCACTGAAGCTTTCTTT
CASSLGIGTGTEAFF
>-|TRBJ2-3|TRBD2|14|TRBV24-1
TGTGCCACAAGGGCGGGGGGGTCCACAGATACGCAGTATTTT
CATRAGGSTDTQYF
>many|TRBJ2-7|TRBD2|15|TRBV10-3
TGTGCCATCAGTGAAGGACTAGCGGTTACCTACGAGCAGTACTTC
CAISEGLAVTYEQYF
>-|TRBJ1-1|-|13|TRBV27
TGTGCCAGCAGTTTATCCCCAGTGACTGAAGCTTTCTTT
CASSLSPVTEAFF
>-|TRBJ1-1|-|18|TRBV5-1
TGCGCCAGCAGCTTGGGGAGGCCTTTAGGGGGTGAGAACACTGAAGCTTTCTTT
CASSLGRPLGGENTEAFF
>-|TRBJ2-7|TRBD1|18|TRBV7-2
TGTGCCAGCAGTCACCGAGGACAGGGGTTACTTACCTCCTACGAGCAGTACTTC
CASSHRGQGLLTSYEQYF
>few|TRBJ2-7|-|13|TRBV20-1
TGCAGTGCTAGAGAAGGAGGGGTCTACGAGCAGTACTTC
CSAREGGVYEQYF
>many|TRBJ2-3|-|16|TRBV6-5
TGTGCCAGCAGGGGTAAGGACGGCCCTAGCACAGATACGCAGTATTTT
CASRGKDGPSTDTQYF
>-|TRBJ2-2|-|14|TRBV19
TGTGCCAGTAGTCACCGGGTCAACACCGGGGAGCTGTTTTTT
CASSHRVNTGELFF
>few|TRBJ2-7|-|14|TRBV7-9
TGTGCCAGCAGCTATCCGGATAGCTCCTACGAGCAGTACTTC
CASSYPDSSYEQYF
>-|TRBJ1-5|TRBD1|13|TRBV29-1
TGCAGCGTTTCACAGGGGGCTGGTCAGCCCCAGCATTTT
CSVSQGAGQPQHF
>few|TRBJ1-5|-|14|TRBV12-3/TRBV12-4
TGTGCCAGCAGTTTAGCGGGCAGGGCGAACGCCCAGCATTTT
CASSLAGRANAQHF
>-|TRBJ2-3|-|13|TRBV20-1
TGCAGTGCTAGACCAGGGGGAGGAGATACGCAGTATTTT
CSARPGGGDTQYF
>many|TRBJ2-5|-|15|TRBV3-1
TGTGCCAGCAGCCAAGGGATTATACCACAAGAGACCCAGTACTTC
CASSQGIIPQETQYF
>-|TRBJ2-7|-|14|TRBV5-5
TGTGCCAGCAGCTTTGAGCGTCGAGACTACGAGCAGTACTTC
CASSFERRDYEQYF
>-|TRBJ2-3|-|12|TRBV11-2
TGTGCCAGCAGCTTAGAGAGGGATACGCAGTATTTT
CASSLERDTQYF
>few|TRBJ2-3|-|14|TRBV20-1
TGCAGTGCTAGAGAGGGCGGGCCCACAGATACGCAGTATTTT
CSAREGGPTDTQYF
>many|TRBJ1-3|-|15|TRBV4-2
TGTGCCAGCAGTCCTACACCGAGCTCTGGAAACACCATATATTTT
CASSPTPSSGNTIYF
>many|TRBJ1-4|TRBD1|13|TRBV20-1
TGCAGTGGAAGCCAGGGGGTCGGGGAAAAACTGTTTTTT
CSGSQGVGEKLFF
>-|TRBJ2-1|TRBD2|17|TRBV12-3/TRBV12-4
TGTGCCAGCAGCCCATCTCCGTCTATTGTAGCGGGACCGGAGCAGTTCTTC
CASSPSPSIVAGPEQFF
>-|TRBJ2-3|TRBD1|15|TRBV7-2
TGTGCCAGCAGCATACAGGGGGCGCAGGGAGATACGCAGTATTTT
CASSIQGAQGDTQYF
>-|TRBJ2-7|TRBD2|16|TRBV20-1
TGCAGTGCTAGAGATCCGCCTAGCGGTCCAACCTACGAGCAGTACTTC
CSARDPPSGPTYEQYF